Reported below is one TCR beta chain. This entry comes from a study of identical twins. TCRdb re-called the 5' RACE reads through MiXCR, storing one row per CDR3 protein. The sample contains 220,000 or so distinct CDR3 sequences, around 7% of which appear only once. The ends were cut back, 4 bases at V and 8 bases at J, with 13 bases in the middle. CDR1 and CDR2 from the germline V gene are SGDLS and YYNGEE. This CDR3 spans 13 amino acids. These data are also associated with another study on yellow fever vaccine responses in identical twins.

This chain uses TRBV9 with TRBJ2-1; D gene unclear. This receptor was taken from a young woman in good health. Sequenced: memory (CD45RO+) T cells sorted from blood. CDR3 in amino acids: CASSPRLGDEQFF. CDR3 nucleotides: TGTGCCAGCAGCCCAAGATTAGGAGATGAGCAGTTCTTC.